This T cell receptor beta chain emerged from a study of CD8+CD57+ T cells in acquired aplastic anemia. Study-level background: Sorted CD4+ and CD8+ cells gave an average of approximately 3.1 ug of DNA.

CDR3 and TCR beta VDJ profiling relied on a genomic DNA template. TCRdb fed the reads into MiXCR, producing one record per CDR3 protein. The sample has some 200,000 distinct CDR3 sequences; under 55% are singletons. The germline V and J ends were trimmed by 3 bases and 7 bases, with 14 bases remaining between them. The CDR3 sequence is 14 residues long. Germline CDR1 reads SGDLS; CDR2 reads YYNGEE. This clonotype was seen at least ten times. An expansion of CD8+CD57+ cells by flow cytometry had been shown in patients chosen for sequencing. Every patient was diagnosed with severe acquired aplastic anemia.

This TCR derives from a human donor with aplastic anemia. The V and J genes are TRBV9 and TRBJ1-3, with D hard to call. The sequencing input was sorted CD4+, CD8+, or CD8+CD57+ T cells (not recorded which) from PBMCs. The CDR3 region is CASSASGLWNTIYF. The CDR3 coding sequence is TGTGCCAGCAGCGCGAGTGGGCTGTGGAACACCATATATTTT. Combining the CDR3 with reference TRBV9 and TRBJ1-3 gives the whole variable domain DSGVTQTPKHLITATGQRVTLRCSPRSGDLSVYWYQQSLDQGLQFLIQYYNGEERAKGNILERFSAQQFPDLHSELNLSSLELGDSALYFCASSASGLWNTIYFGEGSWLTVV.